This T cell receptor (beta chain) appears in the sequencing data of a study of T cell changes during pregnancy in multiple sclerosis. Sequenced by immunoSEQ multiplex PCR; TCRdb stores in-frame clones only, minus some. Here the sample spans tens of thousands of clones, more than 85% being singletons. The CDR3 has 16 amino acids. The germline V gene has CDR1 SGHNT and CDR2 YYREEE (reference sequence). V dropped 4 bases and J dropped 4; count of bases not matched to a gene: 8. This sample comprised CD8+ T cells from peripheral blood mononuclear cells, obtained after pregnancy. This clonotype originated in a female donor with multiple sclerosis, enrolled in a pregnancy study. V usage is TRBV5-4 and J usage is TRBJ2-2, with 9 nucleotides matching TRBD2. CDR3 region: CASSPEVAGVTGELFF. As DNA, the CDR3 is TGTGCCAGCAGCCCTGAGGTAGCGGGAGTCACCGGGGAGCTGTTTTTT.